This T cell receptor beta chain was captured by sequencing in a study of OX40 agonist ivuxolimab in advanced cancers. Study information: Partial responses occurred in Three dose-escalation patients, one with hepatocellular carcinoma and two with cutaneous melanoma. Overall study findings and caveats: Still undetermined is the antigen specificity of the expanded peripheral T cells.

Individuals having autoimmune disease history or systemic immunosuppression were not enrolled. The length of the CDR3 is 14 residues. V was trimmed by 3 bases and J by 3 bases, leaving 11 bases between them. The germline V gene encodes CDR1 LNHDA and CDR2 SQIVND (reference sequence). As to this clone: Its antigen is currently unknown.

Using immunoSEQ multiplex PCR, the repertoire was profiled, and TCRdb retains in-frame clones only, with some absent. The sample comprises 72,000 or so clones, 81% of which are singletons, and approximately 5% rests with the top ten. The sequencing used CD4+ or CD8+ T cells sorted from blood, collected in a trial of the OX40 agonist ivuxolimab. This receptor was obtained from an adult with an advanced solid tumor such as melanoma, head and neck, liver or kidney cancer. The chain combines TRBV19 with TRBJ1-2; tentatively, D is TRBD1 (5 bases). CDR3 in amino acids: CASSIGGLYYGYTF. CDR3 DNA sequence: TGTGCCAGTAGTATTGGGGGTTTGTACTATGGCTACACCTTC.